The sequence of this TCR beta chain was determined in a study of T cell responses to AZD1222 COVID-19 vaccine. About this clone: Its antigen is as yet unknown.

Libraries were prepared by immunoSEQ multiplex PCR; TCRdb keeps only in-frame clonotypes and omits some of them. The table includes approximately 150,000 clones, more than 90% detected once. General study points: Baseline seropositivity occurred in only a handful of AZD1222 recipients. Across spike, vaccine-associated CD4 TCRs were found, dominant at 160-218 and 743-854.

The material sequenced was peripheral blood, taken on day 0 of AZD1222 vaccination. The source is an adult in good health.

In DNA form, the CDR3 reads TGTGCCAGCAGCTTACAGGCCATGAACACTGAAGCTTTCTTT. It specifies CASSLQAMNTEAFF. The chain combines TRBV5-8 with TRBJ1-1, with D possibly matching TRBD1 (5 bases). CDR1 SGHTS and CDR2 YDEGEE come from the germline V gene. This CDR3 spans 14 amino acids. Trimming cost V 2 bases and J 0 bases, with 8 bases left between them.